The 20 T cell receptor beta chains listed next were all sequenced from one sample in a study of shared clonotypes between healthy human individuals (TCRdb year 2020). The library came from the immunoSEQ multiplex PCR assay. In TCRdb, the immuneACCESS table is reduced to in-frame sequences with V and J assigned. These tables do not hold every clone; where another copy was compared, an unresolved V gene accounts for under half, and the others remain unexplained. The sample table holds hundreds of thousands of clones, of which approximately 75% were seen once. Approximately 1.8% of the sample lies in the top ten. Sequenced material: memory CD4+ T cells sorted from blood. The cell subset or site label here, explained by the study, means: CD45RA-negative fraction. These receptor sequences come from a woman aged 25-40 years in good health.

The table lists this clone with a few counts. The chain uses TRBV27 and TRBJ2-5; 10 nucleotides align to TRBD2. CDR1 is MNHEY and CDR2 is SMNVEV in the germline V gene (reference sequence). The CDR3 totals 16 residues. Unmatched junction bases numbered 8, after V lost 3 bases and J lost 4 bases. The DNA for the CDR3 is TGTGCCAGCAGTTTGATCAGCGGGAGGGCCTTAGAGACCCAGTACTTC. Protein product: CASSLISGRALETQYF.

This clone was picked up many times. This chain connects TRBV6-1 to TRBJ2-7; 8 nucleotides agree with TRBD2. There are 14 residues in the CDR3. Germline CDR1 reads MNHNS; CDR2 reads SASEGT. V was clipped by 8 bases and J by 6 bases; unmatched bases: 12. Here the CDR3 reads CASRRAGESGEQYF. Written as DNA, the CDR3 is TGTGCCAGCCGTCGAGCGGGAGAATCCGGCGAGCAGTACTTC.

This clone was counted between two and nine times. V is TRBV7-8 and J is TRBJ2-2; 8 bases are a match to TRBD2. In germline, CDR1 is SGHVS, CDR2 FQNEAQ. The V and J ends lost 6 bases and 0 bases, in that order; junction bases with no gene match: 3. The CDR3 consists of 15 residues. The CDR3 nucleotides read TGTGCCAGCAGACCGACTAGCGCGAACACCGGGGAGCTGTTTTTT. It yields the protein CASRPTSANTGELFF.

This sequence joins TRBV25-1 and TRBJ2-7; D might be TRBD1 or TRBD2, each matching 5 bases. Germline CDR1 MGHDK, CDR2 SYGVNS. This CDR3 has 15 residues. Trimming took off 2 bases at V and 2 bases at J, with 13 bases between the two ends. This CDR3 reads CASSEGGRNPYEQYF. CDR3 in DNA: TGTGCCAGCAGTGAAGGGGGAAGAAACCCCTACGAGCAGTACTTC.

The chain employs TRBV18 and TRBJ2-3; D possibly corresponds to TRBD2 (5 bases). Germline V lookup: CDR1 KGHSH, CDR2 LQKENI. With 2 bases removed from V and 2 bases from J, the gap between germline ends came to 14 bases. This CDR3 contains 16 residues. The CDR3 DNA reads as TGTGCCAGCTCACCATCATCTCGAGGGAACACAGATACGCAGTATTTT. As protein: CASSPSSRGNTDTQYF.

This chain links TRBV18 with TRBJ2-1; the match to TRBD1 covers 7 bases. Per the germline V gene, CDR1 is KGHSH and CDR2 is LQKENI. The V segment lost 3 bases and the J segment 2 bases; nucleotides outside the gene matches: 7. The CDR3 sequence is 16 residues long. The CDR3 sequence: CASSPRQGGTYNEQFF. The CDR3 coding sequence is TGTGCCAGCTCACCCCGACAGGGTGGAACCTACAATGAGCAGTTCTTC.

As to this clone: Given the absence of the conserved phenylalanine or tryptophan at the CDR3 end, a read error is likely. The genes are TRBV5-8 and TRBJ2-7; the match to TRBD1 covers 8 bases. J lost 6 bases, V lost 4 bases, and 15 bases had no gene match. There are 16 residues in the CDR3. CDR1 is SGHTS and CDR2 is YDEGEE in the germline V gene. Here the CDR3 reads CASSELPRTGRIEQYL. The CDR3 DNA is TGTGCCAGCAGCGAACTGCCAAGGACAGGGCGGATCGAGCAGTACCTC.

The chain carries TRBV7-8 and TRBJ1-5; TRBD1 matches at 9 bases. This CDR3 comprises 19 residues. J was trimmed by 2 bases and V by 2 bases; bases with no gene match: 13. CDR1 and CDR2 from the germline V gene are SGHVS and FQNEAQ. The CDR3 loop reads CASSLFPGQGRLGNQPQHF. For the CDR3, the DNA is TGTGCCAGCAGCTTATTTCCAGGACAGGGGCGTCTCGGCAATCAGCCCCAGCATTTT.

CDR3 DNA: TGTGCCAGCAGTCCCGCCACACGGGTCTCTGGAAACACCATATATTTT. This gives the protein CASSPATRVSGNTIYF. The chain combines TRBV27 with TRBJ1-3; D is unclear. This CDR3 has 16 residues. V was cut by 5 bases and J by 0 bases, with 14 bases left in between. CDR1 and CDR2 (germline): MNHEY, SMNVEV (reference sequence).

The V gene is TRBV19, the J gene TRBJ1-5; D might be TRBD1 (5 bases). V dropped 6 bases and J dropped 0 bases, with 12 bases sitting between them. Germline V gene data show CDR1 as LNHDA and CDR2 as SQIVND (reference sequence). The CDR3 runs to 15 residues. CDR3 loop: CASRTQGFSNQPQHF. The DNA of the CDR3 is TGTGCCAGTAGGACGCAGGGTTTTAGCAATCAGCCCCAGCATTTT.

The genes are TRBV5-1 and TRBJ2-1; 8 nucleotides align to TRBD1. V gave up 4 bases and J gave up 6 bases; unmatched junction bases: 6. CDR1 is SGHRS and CDR2 is YFSETQ in the germline V gene. This CDR3 region has 14 residues. The DNA of the CDR3 is TGCGCCAGCAGCCCTAGGACAGGGTTCAATGAGCAGTTCTTC. It encodes CASSPRTGFNEQFF. Filled out from reference TRBV5-1 and TRBJ2-1, the complete variable domain reads KAGVTQTPRYLIKTRGQQVTLSCSPISGHRSVSWYQQTPGQGLQFLFEYFSETQRNKGNFPGRFSGRQFSNSRSEMNVSTLELGDSALYLCASSPRTGFNEQFFGPGTRLTVL.

The chain links TRBV14 to TRBJ2-5; 13 bases map to TRBD2. This CDR3 spans 16 amino acids. V shed 4 bases, J shed 5 bases, and the junction held 7 bases outside the gene matches. Germline loops: CDR1 SGHDN, CDR2 FVKESK. As DNA, the CDR3 is TGTGCCAGCAGCCCGGGACTAGCGGGAAGTCGGGAGACCCAGTACTTC. It specifies CASSPGLAGSRETQYF.

This clone came up a few times. This sample also contains other DNA sequences that code for the same CDR3. V usage is TRBV28 and J usage is TRBJ2-7, with 10 positions matching TRBD1. CDR1 MDHEN and CDR2 SYDVKM come from the germline V gene. J gave up 5 bases and V 6 bases, and 7 bases lay outside the gene matches. The CDR3 totals 14 residues. The CDR3 region is CASRGPGQGNEQYF. In DNA form, the CDR3 reads TGTGCCAGCAGAGGTCCGGGACAGGGGAACGAGCAGTACTTC.

The gene calls are TRBV5-6 and TRBJ2-1; no clear D gene. This CDR3 has 13 amino acids. CDR1 and CDR2 (germline): SGHDT, YYEEEE. V shed 1 base and J shed 6 bases, with 8 bases lying between them. In DNA form, the CDR3 reads TGTGCCAGCAGCTTGTGGCGTTTCAATGAGCAGTTCTTC. Translated, it gives CASSLWRFNEQFF.

The CDR3: CASSLASRVDHTGDEQFF. The CDR3 DNA reads TGTGCCAGCAGCTTAGCAAGTAGGGTAGACCACACGGGCGATGAGCAGTTCTTC. The gene calls are TRBV11-1 and TRBJ2-1; D uncertain. V lost 0 bases and J lost 8, with 23 bases in between. CDR3 length: 18 residues. CDR1 is SGHAT, CDR2 FQDESV, per germline (reference sequence).

The J gene is TRBJ1-4, the V gene TRBV28, with unresolved D. V lost 6 bases and J 8 bases, leaving 19 bases between the germline ends. Germline V gene data show CDR1 as MDHEN and CDR2 as SYDVKM. The CDR3 loop spans 15 amino acids. In nucleotides, the CDR3 is TGTGCCAGCAGCCCCTGGGCCCATTCGGCCGAAAAACTGTTTTTT. Its translation: CASSPWAHSAEKLFF.

The chain joins TRBV5-1 to TRBJ2-1; 10 bases map to TRBD2. Germline assignment: CDR1 SGHRS and CDR2 YFSETQ. J gave up 2 bases and V 5 bases, and 1 base lay outside the gene matches. CDR3 length: 14 amino acids. The CDR3, as DNA: TGCGCCAGCAGGGGACTAGCGACCTACAATGAGCAGTTCTTC. The encoded protein is CASRGLATYNEQFF.

As to this clone: The same CDR3 is also encoded by other DNA sequences in this sample. V is TRBV4-2 and J is TRBJ2-7, with unresolved D. The germline V gene encodes CDR1 LGHNA and CDR2 YNFKEQ. The CDR3 covers 13 residues. Trimming took 0 bases from V and 1 from J, leaving 4 bases between them. Here the CDR3 reads CASSQDLSYEQYF. The CDR3 DNA reads TGTGCCAGCAGCCAAGACTTATCCTACGAGCAGTACTTC.

The chain has TRBV4-1 and TRBJ2-1, with 11 bases identical to TRBD2. There are 16 residues in the CDR3. Germline values: CDR1 MGHRA, CDR2 YSYEKL. J lost 6 bases, V lost 6 bases, and 10 bases had no gene match. The CDR3 spells CASSSPTSGSGNEQFF. The CDR3 bases are TGCGCCAGCAGTTCCCCCACTAGCGGGAGTGGCAATGAGCAGTTCTTC.

This clone appeared a few times. CDR3 in DNA: TGTGCCAGCAGCTTATCGAACGACCAGTACCAAGAGACCCAGTACTTC. Protein sequence: CASSLSNDQYQETQYF. V gene TRBV13 combines with J gene TRBJ2-5; D not certain. V was clipped by 2 bases and J by 0 bases, with 13 bases between them. Germline V lookup: CDR1 PRHDT, CDR2 FYEKMQ (reference sequence). CDR3 length: 16 amino acids.